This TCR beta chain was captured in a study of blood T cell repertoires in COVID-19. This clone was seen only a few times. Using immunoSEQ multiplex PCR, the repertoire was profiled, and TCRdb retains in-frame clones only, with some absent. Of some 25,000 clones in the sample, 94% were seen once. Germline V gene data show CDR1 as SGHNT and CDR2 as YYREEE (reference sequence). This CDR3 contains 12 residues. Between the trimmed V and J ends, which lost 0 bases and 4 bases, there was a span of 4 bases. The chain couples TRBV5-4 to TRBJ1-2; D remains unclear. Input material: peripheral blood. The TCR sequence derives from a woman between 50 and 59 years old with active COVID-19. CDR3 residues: CASSLDSYGYTF. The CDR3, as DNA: TGTGCCAGCAGCTTGGACAGCTATGGCTACACCTTC.